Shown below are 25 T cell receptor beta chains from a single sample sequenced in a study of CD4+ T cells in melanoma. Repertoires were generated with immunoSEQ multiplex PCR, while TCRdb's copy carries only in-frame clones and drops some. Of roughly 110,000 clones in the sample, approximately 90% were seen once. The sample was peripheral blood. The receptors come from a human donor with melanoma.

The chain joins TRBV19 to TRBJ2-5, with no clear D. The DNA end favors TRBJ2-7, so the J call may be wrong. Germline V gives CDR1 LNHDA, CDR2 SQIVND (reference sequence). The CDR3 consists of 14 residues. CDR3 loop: CASSMAGFLYEQYF. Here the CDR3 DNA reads TGTGCCAGTAGTATGGCCGGATTTCTCTACGAGCAGTACTTC.

CDR3 region: CARIPAGSDEAFF. CDR3 sequence (DNA): TGTGCCCGAATCCCAGCGGGCTCGGATGAAGCTTTCTTT. The chain uses TRBV30 and TRBJ1-1; D uncertain. The CDR3 spans 13 residues. Trimming removed 8 bases at V and 7 bases at J, with 20 bases between. Per the germline V gene, CDR1 is GTSNPN and CDR2 is SVGIG (reference sequence).

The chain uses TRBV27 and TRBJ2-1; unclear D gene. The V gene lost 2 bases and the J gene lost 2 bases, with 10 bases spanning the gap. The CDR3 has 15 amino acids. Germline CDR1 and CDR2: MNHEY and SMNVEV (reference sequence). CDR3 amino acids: CASSLVPITYNEQFF. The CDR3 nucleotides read TGTGCCAGCAGTTTAGTACCGATTACCTACAATGAGCAGTTCTTC.

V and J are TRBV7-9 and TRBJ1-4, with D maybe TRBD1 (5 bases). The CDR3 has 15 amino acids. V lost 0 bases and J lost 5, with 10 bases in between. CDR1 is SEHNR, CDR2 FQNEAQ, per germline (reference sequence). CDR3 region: CASSLAGTANEKLFF. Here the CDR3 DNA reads TGTGCCAGCAGCTTAGCCGGGACGGCAAATGAAAAACTGTTTTTT.

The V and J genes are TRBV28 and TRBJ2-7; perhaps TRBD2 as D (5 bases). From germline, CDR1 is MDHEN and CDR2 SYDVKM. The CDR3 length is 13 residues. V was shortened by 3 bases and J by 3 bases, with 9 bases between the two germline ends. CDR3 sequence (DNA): TGTGCCAGCAGTTTGCGGAGGAGCTACGAGCAGTACTTC. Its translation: CASSLRRSYEQYF.

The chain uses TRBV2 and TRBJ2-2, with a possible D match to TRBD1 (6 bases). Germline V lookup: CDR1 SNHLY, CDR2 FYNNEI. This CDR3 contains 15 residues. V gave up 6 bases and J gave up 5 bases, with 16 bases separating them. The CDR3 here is CASRGPGTSTGELFF. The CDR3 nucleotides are TGTGCCAGCAGGGGGCCCGGGACATCGACCGGGGAGCTGTTTTTT.

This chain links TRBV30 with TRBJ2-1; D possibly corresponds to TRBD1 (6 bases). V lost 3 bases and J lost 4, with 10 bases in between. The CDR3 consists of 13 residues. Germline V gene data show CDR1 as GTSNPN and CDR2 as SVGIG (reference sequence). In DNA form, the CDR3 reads TGTGCCTGGAGGGGGGACATATACAATGAGCAGTTCTTC. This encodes CAWRGDIYNEQFF.

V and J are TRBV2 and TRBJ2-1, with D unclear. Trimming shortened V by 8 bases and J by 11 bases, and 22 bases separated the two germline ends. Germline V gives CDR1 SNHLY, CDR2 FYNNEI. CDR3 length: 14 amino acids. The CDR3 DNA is TGTGCCAGCGCCCCGCCCCTGAGCGCGATGAAGCAGTTCTTC. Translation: CASAPPLSAMKQFF.

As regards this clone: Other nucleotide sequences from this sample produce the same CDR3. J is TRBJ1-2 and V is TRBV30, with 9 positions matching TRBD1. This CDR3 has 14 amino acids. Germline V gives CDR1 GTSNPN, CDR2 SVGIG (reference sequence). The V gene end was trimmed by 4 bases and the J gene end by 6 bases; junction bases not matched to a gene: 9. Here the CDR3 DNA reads TGTGCCTGGACGCCGGGACAGGGTACCCATGGCTACACCTTC. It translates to CAWTPGQGTHGYTF. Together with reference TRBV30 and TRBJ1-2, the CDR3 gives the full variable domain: SQTIHQWPATLVQPVGSPLSLECTVEGTSNPNLYWYRQAAGRGLQLLFYSVGIGQISSEVPQNLSASRPQDRQFILSSKKLLLSDSGFYLCAWTPGQGTHGYTFGSGTRLTVV.

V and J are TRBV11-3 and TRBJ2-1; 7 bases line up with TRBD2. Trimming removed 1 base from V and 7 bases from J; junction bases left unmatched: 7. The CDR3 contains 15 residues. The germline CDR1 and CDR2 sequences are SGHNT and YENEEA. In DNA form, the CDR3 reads TGTGCCAGCAGCTTAGTTGCGGGGGAATGGAATGAGCAGTTCTTC. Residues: CASSLVAGEWNEQFF.

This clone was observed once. CDR3 protein: CASSLSPPKGRGEAYGYTF. For the CDR3, the DNA is TGTGCCAGCAGCTTAAGTCCCCCAAAGGGCAGGGGCGAGGCCTATGGCTACACCTTC. V is TRBV7-8 and J is TRBJ1-2; D perhaps matches TRBD1 (6 bases). V was trimmed by 2 bases and J by 4 bases, leaving 26 bases between them. This CDR3 region has 19 residues. CDR1 is SGHVS and CDR2 is FQNEAQ in the germline V gene. Full variable domain (remainder filled in from reference TRBV7-8 and TRBJ1-2): GAGVSQSPRYKVAKRGQDVALRCDPISGHVSLFWYQQALGQGPEFLTYFQNEAQLDKSGLPSDRFFAERPEGSVSTLKIQRTQQEDSAVYLCASSLSPPKGRGEAYGYTFGSGTRLTVV.

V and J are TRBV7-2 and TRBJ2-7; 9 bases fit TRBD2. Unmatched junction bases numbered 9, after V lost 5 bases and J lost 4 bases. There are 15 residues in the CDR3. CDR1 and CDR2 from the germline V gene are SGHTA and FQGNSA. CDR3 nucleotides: TGTGCCAGCAGCCCTTTAAAGCGGGGGGTTTACGAGCAGTACTTC. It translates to CASSPLKRGVYEQYF.

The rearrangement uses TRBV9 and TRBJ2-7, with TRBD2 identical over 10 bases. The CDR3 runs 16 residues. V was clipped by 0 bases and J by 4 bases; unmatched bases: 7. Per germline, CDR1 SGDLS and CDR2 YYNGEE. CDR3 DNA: TGTGCCAGCAGCGTAGGAGGAGGACTAGCGGATTACGAGCAGTACTTC. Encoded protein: CASSVGGGLADYEQYF.

The CDR3 is CASRYTTGGACYTF. CDR3 bases: TGTGCCAGCAGGTATACTACAGGGGGCGCATGCTACACCTTC. The J gene is TRBJ1-2, the V gene TRBV7-9, with TRBD1 matching 9 bases. CDR3 length: 14 residues. Per germline, CDR1 SEHNR and CDR2 FQNEAQ (reference sequence). With V trimmed by 6 bases and J by 9 bases, 11 bases remained unmatched. Filled out from reference TRBV7-9 and TRBJ1-2, the complete variable domain reads DTGVSQNPRHKITKRGQNVTFRCDPISEHNRLYWYRQTLGQGPEFLTYFQNEAQLEKSRLLSDRFSAERPKGSFSTLEIQRTEQGDSAMYLCASRYTTGGACYTFGSGTRLTVV.

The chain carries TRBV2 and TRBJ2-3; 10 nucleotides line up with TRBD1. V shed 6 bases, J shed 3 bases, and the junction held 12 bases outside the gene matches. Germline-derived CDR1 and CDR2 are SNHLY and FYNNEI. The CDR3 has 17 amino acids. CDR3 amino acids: CASRLDRGRSVTDTQYF. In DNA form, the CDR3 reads TGTGCCAGCAGGCTAGACAGGGGGCGATCCGTAACAGATACGCAGTATTTT.

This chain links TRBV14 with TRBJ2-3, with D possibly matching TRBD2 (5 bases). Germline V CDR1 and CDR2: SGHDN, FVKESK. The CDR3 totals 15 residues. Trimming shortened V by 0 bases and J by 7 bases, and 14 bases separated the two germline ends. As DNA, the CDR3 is TGTGCCAGCAGCCAAGAGCGGCGGGCCCCGAATACGCAGTATTTT. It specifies CASSQERRAPNTQYF.

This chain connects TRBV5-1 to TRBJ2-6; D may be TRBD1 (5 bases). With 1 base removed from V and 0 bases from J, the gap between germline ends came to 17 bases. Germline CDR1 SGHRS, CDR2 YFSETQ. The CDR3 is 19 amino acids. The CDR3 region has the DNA TGCGCCAGCAGCTTGACTGTAGTAGGGGCTCGCTCTGGGGCCAACGTCCTGACTTTC. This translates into CASSLTVVGARSGANVLTF.

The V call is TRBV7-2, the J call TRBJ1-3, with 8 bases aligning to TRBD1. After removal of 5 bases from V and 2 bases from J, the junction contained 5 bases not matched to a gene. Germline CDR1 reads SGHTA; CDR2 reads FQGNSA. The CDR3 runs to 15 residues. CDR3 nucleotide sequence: TGTGCCAGCAGCCCGGAACAGGGGGCTGGAAACACCATATATTTT. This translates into CASSPEQGAGNTIYF.

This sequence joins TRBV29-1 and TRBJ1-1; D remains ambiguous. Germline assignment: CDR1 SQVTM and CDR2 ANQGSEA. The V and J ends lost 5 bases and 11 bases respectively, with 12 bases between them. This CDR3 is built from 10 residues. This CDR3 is CSVSSGRAFF. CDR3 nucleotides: TGCAGCGTTTCGTCCGGGAGGGCTTTCTTT. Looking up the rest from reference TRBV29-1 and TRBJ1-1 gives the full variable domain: SAVISQKPSRDICQRGTSLTIQCQVDSQVTMMFWYRQQPGQSLTLIATANQGSEATYESGFVIDKFPISRPNLTFSTLTVSNMSPEDSSIYLCSVSSGRAFFGQGTRLTVV.

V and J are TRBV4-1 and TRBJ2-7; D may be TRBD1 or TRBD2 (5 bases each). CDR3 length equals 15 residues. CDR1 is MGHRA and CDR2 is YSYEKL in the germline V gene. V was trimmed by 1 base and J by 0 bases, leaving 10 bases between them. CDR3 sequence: CASSQGGTVSYEQYF. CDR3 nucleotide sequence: TGCGCCAGCAGCCAAGGGGGGACGGTCTCCTACGAGCAGTACTTC.

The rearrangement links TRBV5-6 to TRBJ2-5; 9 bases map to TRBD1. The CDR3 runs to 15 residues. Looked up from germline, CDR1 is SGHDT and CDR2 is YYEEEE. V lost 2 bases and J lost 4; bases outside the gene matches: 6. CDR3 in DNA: TGTGCCAGCAGCTTACCGGGACAGGGAGGAGAGACCCAGTACTTC. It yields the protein CASSLPGQGGETQYF.

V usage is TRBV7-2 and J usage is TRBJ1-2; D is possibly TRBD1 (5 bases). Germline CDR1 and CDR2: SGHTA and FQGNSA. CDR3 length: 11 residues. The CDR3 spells CASSGYYGYTF. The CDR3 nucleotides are TGTGCGAGCTCAGGGTACTATGGCTACACCTTC.

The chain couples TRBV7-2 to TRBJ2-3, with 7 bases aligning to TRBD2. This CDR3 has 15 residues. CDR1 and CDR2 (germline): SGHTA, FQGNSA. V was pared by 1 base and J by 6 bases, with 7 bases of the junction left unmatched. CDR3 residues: CASSLVSGLGDTQYF. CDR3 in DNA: TGTGCCAGCAGCTTAGTTAGCGGGCTGGGGGATACGCAGTATTTT.

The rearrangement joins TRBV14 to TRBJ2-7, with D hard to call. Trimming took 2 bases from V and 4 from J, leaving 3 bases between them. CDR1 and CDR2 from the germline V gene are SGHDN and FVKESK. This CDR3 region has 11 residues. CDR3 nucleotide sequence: TGTGCCAGCAGCCAAACGTACGAGCAGTACTTC. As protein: CASSQTYEQYF.

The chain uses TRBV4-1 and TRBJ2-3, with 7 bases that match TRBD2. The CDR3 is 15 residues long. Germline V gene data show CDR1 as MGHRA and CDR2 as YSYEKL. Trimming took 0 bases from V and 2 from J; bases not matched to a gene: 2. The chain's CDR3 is CASSQEERDTDTQYF. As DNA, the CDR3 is TGCGCCAGCAGCCAAGAAGAGCGGGACACAGATACGCAGTATTTT.